The 27 T cell receptor beta chains below come from one sample, sequenced in a study of blood T cell repertoires in COVID-19. The table came from immunoSEQ multiplex PCR; TCRdb's copy has only in-frame clones and leaves some out. The sample carries 180,000 or so clones, 80% to 90% recorded once. Sequenced input: peripheral blood. The receptors here all came from an older woman with COVID-19, enrolled during active disease.

J is TRBJ2-7 and V is TRBV27, with TRBD1 as a possible D gene (5 bases). The CDR3 spans 14 residues. Germline values: CDR1 MNHEY, CDR2 SMNVEV (reference sequence). V lost 5 bases and J 3 bases, leaving 14 bases between the germline ends. The CDR3 DNA reads as TGTGCCAGCAGTCGGACCTTGGGGCACTACGAGCAGTACTTC. Translating it yields CASSRTLGHYEQYF.

The chain couples TRBV3-1 (or the pseudogene TRBV3-2) to TRBJ2-1, with D possibly matching TRBD1 (6 bases). V lost 2 bases, J lost 10 bases, and 9 bases lay in between. From germline, CDR1 is LGHDT and CDR2 YNNKEL (reference sequence). The length of the CDR3 is 12 residues. This chain's CDR3 is CASSQLGTEQFF. In nucleotides, the CDR3 is TGTGCCAGCAGCCAACTGGGGACAGAGCAGTTCTTC.

Relative to its sample, this clone is medium-sized. The CDR3 nucleotides are TGTGCCAGCAGACTCGGACAGGCTAACACTGAAGCTTTCTTT. Translated: CASRLGQANTEAFF. The V and J genes are TRBV5-5 and TRBJ1-1; TRBD1 aligns across 7 bases. The V segment lost 5 bases and the J segment 2 bases; nucleotides outside the gene matches: 6. CDR1 SGHKS and CDR2 YYEKEE come from the germline V gene (reference sequence). The CDR3 contains 14 residues.

This chain joins TRBV9 and TRBJ1-4; possibly TRBD1 for D (5 bases). The CDR3 loop spans 15 amino acids. V was pared by 0 bases and J by 5 bases, with 11 bases between. Germline V gene data show CDR1 as SGDLS and CDR2 as YYNGEE. CDR3 in DNA: TGTGCCAGCAGCGTAGATTGGGGACTAAATGAAAAACTGTTTTTT. Translated: CASSVDWGLNEKLFF.

The gene calls are TRBV5-1 and TRBJ2-5, with D unclear. V was cut by 5 bases and J by 5 bases, with 16 bases left in between. The germline V gene has CDR1 SGHRS and CDR2 YFSETQ. This CDR3 comprises 14 residues. The CDR3 protein is CASRGLDPWETQYF. CDR3 nucleotides: TGCGCCAGCAGGGGCTTAGATCCCTGGGAGACCCAGTACTTC.

This chain uses TRBV19 with TRBJ2-1; 12 bases fit TRBD2. CDR3 length: 19 residues. V was clipped by 5 bases and J by 0 bases; unmatched bases: 11. The germline gives CDR1 LNHDA, CDR2 SQIVND (reference sequence). This CDR3 is CASSPRLAGGFNSYNEQFF. CDR3 coding DNA: TGTGCCAGTAGTCCCCGCCTAGCGGGAGGGTTTAACTCCTACAATGAGCAGTTCTTC. The whole variable domain, filled in from reference TRBV19 and TRBJ2-1, reads DGGITQSPKYLFRKEGQNVTLSCEQNLNHDAMYWYRQDPGQGLRLIYYSQIVNDFQKGDIAEGYSVSREKKESFPLTVTSAQKNPTAFYLCASSPRLAGGFNSYNEQFFGPGTRLTVL.

V and J are TRBV5-1 and TRBJ2-7; D gene uncertain. The germline V gene encodes CDR1 SGHRS and CDR2 YFSETQ. CDR3 length: 12 amino acids. Trimming pared 0 bases from V and 5 bases from J, leaving 6 bases between. The CDR3 sequence: CASSLDYDEQYF. CDR3 nucleotide sequence: TGCGCCAGCAGCTTGGACTATGACGAGCAGTACTTC.

The chain recombines TRBV18 with TRBJ2-7; D gene unclear. Germline loops: CDR1 KGHSH, CDR2 LQKENI. Trimming cost V 3 bases and J 7 bases, with 13 bases left between them. The CDR3 consists of 13 residues. Written as DNA, the CDR3 is TGTGCCAGCTCACCGGGTGGCCAGAGGGAGCAGTACTTC. Amino acid sequence: CASSPGGQREQYF.

The genes are TRBV3-1 (or the pseudogene TRBV3-2) and TRBJ1-2, with 11 bases aligning to TRBD1. Germline V CDR1 and CDR2: LGHDT, YNNKEL (reference sequence). The CDR3 has 16 amino acids. Trimming took 4 bases from V and 3 from J; bases not matched to a gene: 7. CDR3 DNA sequence: TGTGCCAGCAGCCGTAGTCGGACAGGGGGCGACTATGGCTACACCTTC. Amino acids: CASSRSRTGGDYGYTF.

This clone was found once. The rearrangement links TRBV19 to TRBJ1-2; 8 bases agree with TRBD1. This CDR3 contains 14 residues. V gave up 6 bases and J gave up 6 bases; unmatched junction bases: 9. Looked up from germline, CDR1 is LNHDA and CDR2 is SQIVND (reference sequence). Written as DNA, the CDR3 is TGTGCCAGTAGAGACGGACAGGGTGGTGATGGCTACACCTTC. This codes for CASRDGQGGDGYTF.

This clone has only a few counts. The chain has TRBV27 and TRBJ2-1; D uncertain. Germline lookup yields CDR1 MNHEY and CDR2 SMNVEV (reference sequence). The CDR3 covers 11 residues. With 5 bases removed from V and 4 bases from J, the gap between germline ends came to 3 bases. DNA of the CDR3: TGTGCCAGCAGTGAGTACAATGAGCAGTTCTTC. Its protein product is CASSEYNEQFF.

The chain combines TRBV28 with TRBJ2-3, with a possible D match to TRBD1 (6 bases). V was clipped by 7 bases and J by 3 bases, with 20 bases between them. This CDR3 is built from 16 residues. Germline loops: CDR1 MDHEN, CDR2 SYDVKM. CDR3 protein: CASTPIVRTATDTQYF. As DNA, the CDR3 is TGTGCCAGCACCCCTATCGTCCGGACAGCTACAGATACGCAGTATTTT. Together with reference TRBV28 and TRBJ2-3, the CDR3 gives the full variable domain: DVKVTQSSRYLVKRTGEKVFLECVQDMDHENMFWYRQDPGLGLRLIYFSYDVKMKEKGDIPEGYSVSREKKERFSLILESASTNQTSMYLCASTPIVRTATDTQYFGPGTRLTVL.

The chain combines TRBV6-2 or TRBV6-3 with TRBJ2-6; D remains ambiguous. The ends were cut back, 3 bases at V and 1 base at J, with 7 bases in the middle. The germline CDR1 and CDR2 sequences are MNHEY and SVGEGT. The CDR3 totals 15 residues. The CDR3 spells CASSYPVSGANVLTF. DNA of the CDR3: TGTGCCAGCAGTTATCCAGTGTCTGGGGCCAACGTCCTGACTTTC.

This chain joins TRBV28 and TRBJ2-4, with no clear D. The CDR3 covers 13 residues. Germline V CDR1 and CDR2: MDHEN, SYDVKM. Trimming cost V 7 bases and J 3 bases, with 10 bases left between them. CDR3 sequence: CASTLGDKNIQYF. Written as DNA, the CDR3 is TGTGCCAGCACTCTGGGCGACAAAAACATTCAGTACTTC.

This clone was picked up one time. The chain carries TRBV19 and TRBJ1-2; 9 nucleotides match TRBD1. V trimming: 8 bases; J trimming: 1 base; junction bases outside the gene matches: 14. CDR1 and CDR2 (germline): LNHDA, SQIVND (reference sequence). The CDR3 is 17 residues long. CDR3 residues: CASLNAPGTGFNYGYTF. CDR3 coding DNA: TGTGCCAGTCTCAACGCCCCAGGGACAGGGTTTAACTATGGCTACACCTTC.

The gene calls are TRBV3-1 (or the pseudogene TRBV3-2) and TRBJ1-5; D not resolved. V lost 4 bases to trimming and J lost 8 bases, with 18 bases between them. This CDR3 comprises 15 residues. Germline V gives CDR1 LGHDT, CDR2 YNNKEL (reference sequence). The CDR3 sequence is CASSLLGVLGEPQHF. As DNA, the CDR3 is TGTGCCAGCAGCCTTTTGGGCGTCTTGGGCGAGCCCCAGCATTTT.

The gene calls are TRBV27 and TRBJ1-5, with D possibly matching TRBD1 (5 bases). The germline gives CDR1 MNHEY, CDR2 SMNVEV (reference sequence). The CDR3 loop spans 14 amino acids. V shed 3 bases and J shed 3 bases, with 9 bases lying between them. CDR3 amino acids: CASSFGGANQPQHF. CDR3 coding DNA: TGTGCCAGCAGTTTCGGCGGGGCCAATCAGCCCCAGCATTTT.

The chain recombines TRBV7-8 with TRBJ1-5; D is unclear. V gave up 0 bases and J gave up 2 bases, with 8 bases separating them. CDR1 SGHVS and CDR2 FQNEAQ come from the germline V gene. The CDR3 runs 15 residues. Written as DNA, the CDR3 is TGTGCCAGCAGCTTAGCGCGCACAGGCAATCAGCCCCAGCATTTT. This translates into CASSLARTGNQPQHF.

This clone was seen just once. The rearrangement links TRBV16 to TRBJ2-3; D perhaps matches TRBD2 (5 bases). The CDR3 extends over 13 amino acids. Looked up from germline, CDR1 is KGHSY and CDR2 is FQNENV. Trimming cost V 3 bases and J 3 bases, with 7 bases left between them. The CDR3 DNA is TGTGCCAGCAGCCAGGGAGTGACAGATACGCAGTATTTT. It is translated as CASSQGVTDTQYF.

The rearrangement uses TRBV19 and TRBJ2-3, with D possibly TRBD2 on 7 matching bases. There are 13 residues in the CDR3. Germline V CDR1 and CDR2: LNHDA, SQIVND (reference sequence). V shed 6 bases and J shed 4 bases, with 11 bases lying between them. In nucleotides, the CDR3 is TGTGCCAGTAGGTCCGGGGGGCCAGATACGCAGTATTTT. Residues: CASRSGGPDTQYF.

The chain combines TRBV4-3 with TRBJ1-5, with D possibly matching TRBD1 (5 bases). The germline gives CDR1 LGHNA, CDR2 YSLEER. Between the trimmed V and J ends, which lost 3 bases and 2 bases, there was a span of 11 bases. This CDR3 region has 15 residues. CDR3 amino acids: CASSQGGAGNQPQHF. In DNA, the CDR3 is TGCGCCAGCAGCCAGGGAGGGGCCGGCAATCAGCCCCAGCATTTT.

V gene TRBV18 combines with J gene TRBJ2-2, with TRBD2 as a possible D gene (6 bases). The CDR3 loop spans 12 amino acids. Per the germline V gene, CDR1 is KGHSH and CDR2 is LQKENI. Trimming removed 3 bases from V and 10 bases from J, with 9 bases in between. The CDR3 spells CASSPGLAELFF. The CDR3 nucleotides are TGTGCCAGCTCACCGGGACTCGCGGAGCTGTTTTTT.

This chain uses TRBV9 with TRBJ1-5; D unclear. Trimming left V 0 bases short and J 6 bases short, with 7 bases between. Germline V gene sequence: CDR1 SGDLS, CDR2 YYNGEE. The CDR3 is 13 residues long. CDR3 bases: TGTGCCAGCAGCGTAGACGGGGTTCAGCCCCAGCATTTT. It is translated as CASSVDGVQPQHF.

V is TRBV3-1 (or the pseudogene TRBV3-2) and J is TRBJ1-1, with 7 positions matching TRBD1. Germline trimming cut 2 bases from V and 1 base from J; bases unmatched to any gene: 4. The CDR3 totals 15 residues. Germline CDR1 LGHDT, CDR2 YNNKEL (reference sequence). The CDR3 sequence is CASSQLGQPNTEAFF. For the CDR3, the DNA is TGTGCCAGCAGCCAACTGGGACAGCCGAACACTGAAGCTTTCTTT.

J is TRBJ2-1 and V is TRBV10-2; D remains unclear. CDR1 is WSHSY, CDR2 SAAADI, per germline. The CDR3 consists of 10 residues. V shed 6 bases and J shed 8 bases, with 5 bases lying between them. CDR3 region: CASRSDEQFF. The DNA of the CDR3 is TGCGCCAGCAGGTCAGATGAGCAGTTCTTC.

This clone has a single count. The chain combines TRBV30 with TRBJ2-7; D is possibly TRBD1 (6 bases). Trimming removed 2 bases from V and 0 bases from J, with 11 bases in between. Germline CDR1 is GTSNPN and CDR2 is SVGIG (reference sequence). The CDR3 is made up of 14 amino acids. CDR3 DNA sequence: TGTGCCTGGAGTCTCGGACAGCCCTCCTACGAGCAGTACTTC. Translation gives CAWSLGQPSYEQYF.

The DNA for the CDR3 is TGTGCCAAAGATCTAGCGGGAGGGGACAATGAGCAGTTCTTC. Residues: CAKDLAGGDNEQFF. V gene TRBV2 combines with J gene TRBJ2-1; 12 nucleotides align to TRBD2. J was trimmed by 5 bases and V by 10 bases; bases with no gene match: 6. Germline CDR1 SNHLY, CDR2 FYNNEI. There are 14 residues in the CDR3.